Listed here are 23 T cell receptor beta chains from one sample, sequenced in a study of blood T cells in healthy people across ages. PCR was performed a second time for about 7 to 11 cycles using a sample-barcoded 5' primer and a J-beta primer mix. TCRdb re-called the 5' RACE reads through MiXCR, storing one row per CDR3 protein. The table shows approximately 1,000,000 distinct CDR3 sequences, with around two fifths occurring only once. The source material was blood. The receptors originated from a man in his late teens or twenties in good health.

The J gene is TRBJ2-3, the V gene TRBV20-1, with D uncertain. CDR1 and CDR2 from the germline V gene are DFQATT and SNEGSKA (reference sequence). The length of the CDR3 is 13 residues. V was trimmed by 3 bases and J by 5 bases, leaving 12 bases between them. CDR3 nucleotides: TGCAGTGCTAGTATGGCAGTCGGAGATACGCAGTATTTT. This gives the protein CSASMAVGDTQYF.

This sequence joins TRBV6-1 and TRBJ1-1; 7 bases align to TRBD1. Germline V gene sequence: CDR1 MNHNS, CDR2 SASEGT. Germline trimming cut 8 bases from V and 4 bases from J; bases unmatched to any gene: 10. The CDR3 contains 14 residues. CDR3 amino acids: CASRIHRGGTEAFF. CDR3 bases: TGTGCCAGCCGGATTCACAGGGGAGGCACTGAAGCTTTCTTT.

V gene TRBV28 combines with J gene TRBJ2-1, with 9 bases fitting TRBD1. From germline, CDR1 is MDHEN and CDR2 SYDVKM. The length of the CDR3 is 16 residues. V shed 5 bases and J 0 bases; nucleotides not matched to a gene: 5. The CDR3 nucleotides read TGTGCCAGCAGTCCTACACAGGGGGCCTCCTACAATGAGCAGTTCTTC. This gives the protein CASSPTQGASYNEQFF.

The table lists this clonotype with a few counts. The chain links TRBV4-3 to TRBJ2-7; maybe TRBD2 (6 bases). Trimming removed 0 bases from V and 7 bases from J, with 19 bases in between. CDR1 and CDR2 (germline): LGHNA, YSLEER. This CDR3 spans 16 amino acids. CDR3 residues: CASSQDGGAGYGEQYF. In nucleotides, the CDR3 is TGCGCCAGCAGCCAAGACGGAGGGGCAGGCTATGGGGAGCAGTACTTC.

This chain joins TRBV5-5 and TRBJ1-4, with D possibly TRBD1 on 5 matching bases. The germline gives CDR1 SGHKS, CDR2 YYEKEE (reference sequence). The V gene lost 2 bases and the J gene lost 5 bases, with 10 bases spanning the gap. The CDR3 runs 14 residues. CDR3 in amino acids: CASSFTGLNEKLFF. The CDR3 DNA sequence: TGTGCCAGCAGCTTTACAGGACTGAATGAAAAACTGTTTTTT.

This clonotype was seen a single time. The chain carries TRBV20-1 and TRBJ2-3; D gene unclear. Germline lookup yields CDR1 DFQATT and CDR2 SNEGSKA (reference sequence). V lost 1 base to trimming and J lost 2 bases, with 10 bases between them. This CDR3 region has 14 residues. CDR3 protein: CSARGFQNTDTQYF. CDR3 nucleotide sequence: TGCAGTGCTAGAGGTTTCCAAAACACAGATACGCAGTATTTT.

This clonotype was seen more than once but under ten times. The chain employs TRBV12-3 or TRBV12-4 and TRBJ1-2, with 9 bases fitting TRBD1. The CDR3 loop spans 13 amino acids. V shed 6 bases and J 8 bases; nucleotides not matched to a gene: 7. CDR3 sequence (DNA): TGTGCCAGCAGCGCGGGGACAGGGCAGGGCTACACCTTC. Translation: CASSAGTGQGYTF.

V usage is TRBV6-5 and J usage is TRBJ1-2; no firm D call. Trimming cost V 0 bases and J 0 bases, with 8 bases left between them. The CDR3 totals 15 residues. Germline lookup yields CDR1 MNHEY and CDR2 SVGAGI. CDR3 residues: CASSYSGRTNYGYTF. CDR3 in DNA: TGTGCCAGCAGTTACTCGGGCAGGACTAACTATGGCTACACCTTC.

The rearrangement uses TRBV18 and TRBJ2-1, with D perhaps matching TRBD1 (5 bases). The germline V and J ends were trimmed by 2 bases and 0 bases, with 11 bases remaining between them. CDR1 KGHSH and CDR2 LQKENI come from the germline V gene. The CDR3 covers 16 residues. The CDR3 sequence: CASSPGDSSSYNEQFF. The CDR3 DNA sequence: TGTGCCAGCTCACCAGGAGACAGCAGCTCCTACAATGAGCAGTTCTTC.

This clonotype has a handful of counts. J is TRBJ2-3 and V is TRBV6-1; 8 positions agree with TRBD2. The V segment lost 6 bases and the J segment 2 bases; nucleotides outside the gene matches: 10. This CDR3 is built from 16 residues. Germline lookup yields CDR1 MNHNS and CDR2 SASEGT. CDR3 DNA sequence: TGTGCCAGCAGGGAGATATCGGGGGGGATCACAGATACGCAGTATTTT. Its protein product is CASREISGGITDTQYF.

This sequence joins TRBV19 and TRBJ1-4; TRBD1 is a possible D gene (6 bases). V lost 6 bases and J lost 8, with 16 bases in between. Germline loops: CDR1 LNHDA, CDR2 SQIVND (reference sequence). The CDR3 spans 14 residues. The CDR3 region has the DNA TGTGCCAGTAGATTCGTTGGGACAAGAGAAAAACTGTTTTTT. Protein product: CASRFVGTREKLFF. The entire variable domain, with the rest obtained from reference TRBV19 and TRBJ1-4, is as follows: DGGITQSPKYLFRKEGQNVTLSCEQNLNHDAMYWYRQDPGQGLRLIYYSQIVNDFQKGDIAEGYSVSREKKESFPLTVTSAQKNPTAFYLCASRFVGTREKLFFGSGTQLSVL.

This clonotype was seen more than once but under ten times. This chain joins TRBV13 and TRBJ2-3; 14 nucleotides match TRBD2. CDR3 size: 20 residues. Germline values: CDR1 PRHDT, CDR2 FYEKMQ (reference sequence). Trimming cost V 5 bases and J 0 bases; bases outside gene matches: 13. Written as DNA, the CDR3 is TGTGCCAGCAGCGACGAGGGACTAGCGGGGGACGTCAATAGCACAGATACGCAGTATTTT. Amino acid sequence: CASSDEGLAGDVNSTDTQYF.

There are a few counts of this clonotype. The chain combines TRBV15 with TRBJ2-3; D is undetermined. This CDR3 comprises 12 residues. The V end was cut by 1 base, the J end by 5 bases, with 4 bases between. CDR1 and CDR2 (germline): LNHNV, YYDKDF (reference sequence). CDR3 sequence reads: CATSRGGDTQYF. For the CDR3, the DNA is TGTGCCACCAGCAGAGGAGGAGATACGCAGTATTTT.

To note about this clonotype: A read error may account for a junction end that differs from germline. V and J are TRBV12-3 or TRBV12-4 and TRBJ2-3; D gene ambiguous. The length of the CDR3 is 15 residues. CDR3 bases: TGTGTCAGCACCTCAGCCCCGGGCAGTACAGATACGCAGTATTTT. This codes for CVSTSAPGSTDTQYF.

This clonotype has more than one count but fewer than ten. The genes are TRBV6-5 and TRBJ2-5, with 9 bases identical to TRBD2. There are 16 residues in the CDR3. Trimming took 5 bases from V and 2 from J; bases not matched to a gene: 9. Germline values: CDR1 MNHEY, CDR2 SVGAGI. The CDR3 protein is CASSPRLAERQETQYF. CDR3 bases: TGTGCCAGCAGTCCTAGACTAGCGGAGAGACAAGAGACCCAGTACTTC.

The chain recombines TRBV4-1 with TRBJ1-1, with 9 bases aligning to TRBD1. Looked up from germline, CDR1 is MGHRA and CDR2 is YSYEKL. CDR3 length equals 17 residues. The junction had 10 bases not matched to a gene; V was cut back by 4 bases and J by 1 base. In DNA form, the CDR3 reads TGCGCCAGCAGCCCGATGAGGGGACAGGGAGCGAACACTGAAGCTTTCTTT. Translating it yields CASSPMRGQGANTEAFF.

V and J are TRBV10-3 and TRBJ1-4; D remains unclear. The germline V and J ends were trimmed by 6 bases and 5 bases, with 10 bases remaining between them. The CDR3 length is 13 residues. Germline CDR1 and CDR2: ENHRY and SYGVKD. The CDR3 spells CAISNDPNEKLFF. CDR3 nucleotide sequence: TGTGCCATCAGCAATGACCCAAATGAAAAACTGTTTTTT.

The rearrangement uses TRBV7-9 and TRBJ1-2; 11 nucleotides match TRBD1. Germline lookup yields CDR1 SEHNR and CDR2 FQNEAQ (reference sequence). J was trimmed by 8 bases and V by 4 bases; bases with no gene match: 3. CDR3 length: 13 amino acids. CDR3 nucleotides: TGTGCCAGCAGCTCATGGACAGGGGGCGGCTACACCTTC. Translated, it gives CASSSWTGGGYTF.

This rearrangement joins TRBV7-8 to TRBJ2-1; unclear D gene. The DNA end favors TRBJ2-7, so the J call may be wrong. The germline V gene encodes CDR1 SGHVS and CDR2 FQNEAQ. This CDR3 region has 14 residues. For the CDR3, the DNA is TGTGCCAGCAGCTTAGCCGGCAGATACAATGAGCAGTACTTC. Residues: CASSLAGRYNEQYF.

As to this clonotype: Given a much more abundant clone one base away, this may be a read error. The J gene is TRBJ2-1, the V gene TRBV7-2; D unclear. V was pared by 0 bases and J by 10 bases, with 16 bases between. Germline V lookup: CDR1 SGHTA, CDR2 FQGNSA. The CDR3 sequence is 15 residues long. CDR3 nucleotides: TGTGCCAGCAGCTTAGCTAGCACAGACGCCTACGAGCAGTTCTTC. It yields the protein CASSLASTDAYEQFF.

The CDR3 bases are TGTGCCAGCAGTGAAGCCCGGATTAATCAGCCCCAGCATTTT. It specifies CASSEARINQPQHF. The chain couples TRBV6-1 to TRBJ1-5; D ambiguous. Looked up from germline, CDR1 is MNHNS and CDR2 is SASEGT. This CDR3 region has 14 residues. V was pared by 0 bases and J by 4 bases, with 7 bases between.

A remark on this clonotype: This may stem from a read error, because a much larger clone lies one nucleotide away. The chain employs TRBV7-8 and TRBJ2-1; 7 bases are a match to TRBD1. This CDR3 spans 13 amino acids. Looked up from germline, CDR1 is SGHVS and CDR2 is FQNEAQ. The CDR3 DNA reads as TGTACCAGCAGCTCGACAGGGAACAATGAGCAGTTCTTC. Translation: CTSSSTGNNEQFF. Using reference TRBV7-8 and TRBJ2-1 for the parts outside the CDR3, the full variable domain is GAGVSQSPRYKVAKRGQDVALRCDPISGHVSLFWYQQALGQGPEFLTYFQNEAQLDKSGLPSDRFFAERPEGSVSTLKIQRTQQEDSAVYLCTSSSTGNNEQFFGPGTRLTVL.

A note on this clonotype: One junction end does not reproduce the germline sequence, and a read error may be involved. The chain has TRBV20-1 and TRBJ1-2; D ambiguous. Looked up from germline, CDR1 is DFQATT and CDR2 is SNEGSKA (reference sequence). The CDR3 loop spans 12 amino acids. The CDR3 sequence is CSARSLRRGCTF. The CDR3 nucleotides are TGCAGTGCTAGATCTCTCCGACGTGGCTGCACCTTC.